This entry features one TCR beta chain sequence. Using immunoSEQ multiplex PCR, the repertoire was profiled, and TCRdb retains in-frame clones only, with some absent. The repertoire has 150,000 or so clones, 90% to 95% of them found once; the top ten carry 4.1%. The data are from a study of control samples from healthy donors and cancer patients. The CDR3 contains 16 residues. The junction had 7 bases not matched to a gene; V was cut back by 4 bases and J by 0 bases. In germline, CDR1 is MNHEY, CDR2 SVGEGT. Material for sequencing was blood. This receptor was taken from a woman aged 55 to 70 in good health. The chain employs TRBV6-2 or TRBV6-3 and TRBJ1-1; 8 bases line up with TRBD1. The CDR3 is CASSSSKTGVNTEAFF. The CDR3 bases are TGTGCCAGCAGTTCCTCTAAGACAGGGGTGAACACTGAAGCTTTCTTT.